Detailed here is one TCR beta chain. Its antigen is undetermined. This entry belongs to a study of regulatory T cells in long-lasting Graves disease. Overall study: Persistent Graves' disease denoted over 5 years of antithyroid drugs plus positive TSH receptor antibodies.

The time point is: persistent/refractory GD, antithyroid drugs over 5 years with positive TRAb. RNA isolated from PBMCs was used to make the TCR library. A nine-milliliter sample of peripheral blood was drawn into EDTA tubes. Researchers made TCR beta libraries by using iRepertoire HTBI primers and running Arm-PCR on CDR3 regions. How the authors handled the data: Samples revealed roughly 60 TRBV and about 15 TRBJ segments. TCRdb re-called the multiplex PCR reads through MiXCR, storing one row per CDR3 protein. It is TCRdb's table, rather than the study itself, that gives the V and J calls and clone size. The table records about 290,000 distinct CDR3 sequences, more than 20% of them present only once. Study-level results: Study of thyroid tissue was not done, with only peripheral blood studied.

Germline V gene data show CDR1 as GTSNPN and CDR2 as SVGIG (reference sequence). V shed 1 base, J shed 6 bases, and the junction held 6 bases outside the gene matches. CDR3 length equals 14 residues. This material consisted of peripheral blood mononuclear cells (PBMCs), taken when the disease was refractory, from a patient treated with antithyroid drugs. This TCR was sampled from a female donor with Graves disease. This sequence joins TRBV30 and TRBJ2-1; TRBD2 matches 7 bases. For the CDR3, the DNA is TGTGCCTGGAGTGGAGGGCCTAGCGGCAATGAGCAGTTCTTC. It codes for CAWSGGPSGNEQFF.